A single sample is the source of the 32 T cell receptor beta chains below, sequenced in a study of identifying expanded T cells in peripheral blood. The data were produced by immunoSEQ multiplex PCR, yet TCRdb's version contains in-frame clones alone and is incomplete. The sample gives 75,000 to 95,000 clones, roughly 90% of which show up once; approximately 3% is in the top ten. Sequencing was done on a sample of blood. Receptors were obtained from a person aged 18 to 75 in good health.

V usage is TRBV19 and J usage is TRBJ2-1; D tentatively reads TRBD1 or TRBD2 (5 bases each). This CDR3 contains 15 residues. Germline V CDR1 and CDR2: LNHDA, SQIVND (reference sequence). The V end lost 7 bases, the J end lost 1 base, and 14 bases lay between the germline ends. CDR3 sequence reads: CASTPNGGSYNEQFF. CDR3 sequence (DNA): TGTGCCAGTACCCCGAATGGGGGATCCTACAATGAGCAGTTCTTC.

The V gene is TRBV6-6, the J gene TRBJ2-6; a weak D match, TRBD1 (5 bases). CDR3 length: 14 amino acids. V lost 4 bases and J 1 base, leaving 5 bases between the germline ends. Germline loops: CDR1 MNHNY, CDR2 SVGAGI (reference sequence). CDR3: CASSSGSGANVLTF. For the CDR3, the DNA is TGTGCCAGCAGTTCAGGGTCTGGGGCCAACGTCCTGACTTTC.

This chain links TRBV6-6 with TRBJ1-3, with TRBD1 matching 8 bases. Per germline, CDR1 MNHNY and CDR2 SVGAGI (reference sequence). The CDR3 is 13 residues long. V shed 8 bases, J shed 4 bases, and the junction held 4 bases outside the gene matches. CDR3 sequence reads: CASQGAVGNTIYF. CDR3 bases: TGTGCCAGCCAGGGGGCGGTCGGAAACACCATATATTTT.

The rearrangement joins TRBV6-1 to TRBJ2-7, with unresolved D. The germline V gene encodes CDR1 MNHNS and CDR2 SASEGT. The CDR3 covers 12 residues. V was cut by 4 bases and J by 6 bases, with 10 bases left in between. The CDR3 region is CASSGGSREQYF. CDR3 nucleotide sequence: TGTGCCAGCAGTGGAGGTTCGCGCGAGCAGTACTTC.

V usage is TRBV6-6 and J usage is TRBJ2-7; tentatively, D is TRBD1 (6 bases). Deletions cut 0 bases from V and 1 base from J, with 13 bases between. This CDR3 is built from 16 residues. In germline, CDR1 is MNHNY, CDR2 SVGAGI (reference sequence). The CDR3 is CASSYSKVRGSYEQYF. CDR3 bases: TGTGCCAGCAGTTACTCGAAGGTCAGGGGTTCCTACGAGCAGTACTTC.

The chain couples TRBV9 to TRBJ2-7; 7 nucleotides agree with TRBD1. Trimming at V came to 2 bases and at J to 5 bases, leaving 1 base not matched to a gene. Germline V gene data show CDR1 as SGDLS and CDR2 as YYNGEE. The CDR3 runs 12 residues. The CDR3, as DNA: TGTGCCAGCAGCGTTACAGGGGACGAGCAGTACTTC. Its translation is CASSVTGDEQYF.

CDR3 DNA: TGCGCCAGCAGCTTGAATGTGGATGGGGAGCTGTTTTTT. It is translated as CASSLNVDGELFF. The chain joins TRBV5-1 to TRBJ2-2; no clear D gene. V was pared by 1 base and J by 8 bases, with 9 bases between. The CDR3 runs 13 residues. CDR1 and CDR2 (germline): SGHRS, YFSETQ.

This clone was counted a few times. The gene calls are TRBV14 and TRBJ2-7; D call uncertain. Germline V lookup: CDR1 SGHDN, CDR2 FVKESK. V gave up 3 bases and J gave up 3 bases, with 12 bases separating them. The CDR3 contains 14 residues. The CDR3 loop is CASSHDNKLYEQYF. In nucleotides, the CDR3 is TGTGCCAGCAGCCACGACAATAAACTCTACGAGCAGTACTTC. Combining the CDR3 with reference TRBV14 and TRBJ2-7 gives the whole variable domain EAGVTQFPSHSVIEKGQTVTLRCDPISGHDNLYWYRRVMGKEIKFLLHFVKESKQDESGMPNNRFLAERTGGTYSTLKVQPAELEDSGVYFCASSHDNKLYEQYFGPGTRLTVT.

The chain uses TRBV9 and TRBJ1-2, with TRBD1 matching over 10 bases. There are 14 residues in the CDR3. J lost 8 bases, V lost 0 bases, and 4 bases had no gene match. Germline V gene sequence: CDR1 SGDLS, CDR2 YYNGEE. CDR3 region: CASSVGGQGQGYTF. Written as DNA, the CDR3 is TGTGCCAGCAGCGTAGGGGGACAGGGGCAGGGCTACACCTTC. The full variable domain, its missing parts supplied by reference TRBV9 and TRBJ1-2, is DSGVTQTPKHLITATGQRVTLRCSPRSGDLSVYWYQQSLDQGLQFLIQYYNGEERAKGNILERFSAQQFPDLHSELNLSSLELGDSALYFCASSVGGQGQGYTFGSGTRLTVV.

The sample holds a few counts of this clone. This rearrangement joins TRBV5-1 to TRBJ2-7; D call uncertain. Germline lookup yields CDR1 SGHRS and CDR2 YFSETQ. Trimming shortened V by 0 bases and J by 3 bases, and 10 bases separated the two germline ends. The CDR3 has 14 amino acids. The CDR3 protein is CASSLEAISYEQYF. The CDR3 bases are TGCGCCAGCAGCTTGGAGGCTATAAGCTACGAGCAGTACTTC.

In this sample, this clone turned up a few times. The chain has TRBV5-5 and TRBJ1-1; D uncertain. The germline CDR1 and CDR2 sequences are SGHKS and YYEKEE (reference sequence). Trimming left V 1 base short and J 3 bases short, with 4 bases between. The CDR3 sequence is 12 residues long. The chain's CDR3 is CASSLPHTEAFF. The CDR3 DNA sequence: TGTGCCAGCAGCTTGCCCCACACTGAAGCTTTCTTT.

The genes are TRBV7-3 and TRBJ2-3; D is perhaps TRBD1 (5 bases). Between the trimmed V and J ends, which lost 5 bases and 4 bases, there was a span of 13 bases. The CDR3 totals 14 residues. Looked up from germline, CDR1 is SGHTA and CDR2 is FQGTGA. CDR3 sequence (DNA): TGTGCCAGCAGCCTAGGATTAGGGGCAGATACGCAGTATTTT. Translation: CASSLGLGADTQYF.

The chain has TRBV4-3 and TRBJ2-5; a weak D match, TRBD2 (6 bases). Trimming removed 1 base from V and 5 bases from J, with 8 bases in between. This CDR3 is built from 13 residues. Looked up from germline, CDR1 is LGHNA and CDR2 is YSLEER. The CDR3 DNA follows: TGCGCCAGCAGCCAAGGGACTACCGAGACCCAGTACTTC. Its protein is CASSQGTTETQYF.

This sequence joins TRBV7-9 and TRBJ2-1; tentatively, D is TRBD2 (6 bases). The germline V gene has CDR1 SEHNR and CDR2 FQNEAQ (reference sequence). The CDR3 totals 15 residues. Trimming stripped 1 base from V and 2 bases from J, with 9 bases between. CDR3 sequence: CASSLGRVPYNEQFF. CDR3 nucleotide sequence: TGTGCCAGCAGCTTAGGGAGGGTACCCTACAATGAGCAGTTCTTC.

The chain is built from TRBV7-2 and TRBJ2-1; D is possibly TRBD1 or TRBD2 (5 bases each). Deletions cut 3 bases from V and 2 bases from J, with 14 bases between. Germline V gene data show CDR1 as SGHTA and CDR2 as FQGNSA. CDR3 length equals 16 residues. The CDR3 loop reads CASSLNGRDAYNEQFF. For the CDR3, the DNA is TGTGCCAGCAGCTTGAATGGTCGGGACGCCTACAATGAGCAGTTCTTC.

V usage is TRBV9 and J usage is TRBJ2-7; D is possibly TRBD1 or TRBD2 (5 bases each). Deletions cut 2 bases from V and 3 bases from J, with 15 bases between. The CDR3 is made up of 15 amino acids. Germline values: CDR1 SGDLS, CDR2 YYNGEE. The chain's CDR3 is CASSVGVGTYYEQYF. DNA of the CDR3: TGTGCCAGCAGCGTGGGAGTCGGGACCTACTACGAGCAGTACTTC.

This clone appeared once. The chain recombines TRBV6-5 with TRBJ2-5; 10 bases agree with TRBD2. The CDR3 spans 13 residues. From germline, CDR1 is MNHEY and CDR2 SVGAGI. V lost 10 bases and J lost 3; bases outside the gene matches: 5. In DNA, the CDR3 is TGTGCCACAAGCGGGGGGGGAGAAGAGACCCAGTACTTC. Translating it yields CATSGGGEETQYF.

The chain uses TRBV18 and TRBJ2-5; 8 bases are a match to TRBD1. Germline assignment: CDR1 KGHSH and CDR2 LQKENI. The trim removed 0 bases at V and 5 bases at J, leaving 5 bases unmatched. The CDR3 covers 15 residues. As DNA, the CDR3 is TGTGCCAGCTCACCACCCACAGGGGGTTTGGAGACCCAGTACTTC. Its protein is CASSPPTGGLETQYF.

As regards this clone: It is unclear where the CDR3 begins or ends on the DNA, so no DNA is shown, and the CDR3 is as TCRdb lists it. The chain combines TRBV27 with TRBJ1-2. Termini included, the CDR3 measures 16 amino acids. CDR1 and CDR2 from the germline V gene are MNHEY and SMNVEV (reference sequence). The CDR3 region is CASSFRWAGGNYGHTF.

J is TRBJ2-3 and V is TRBV2; the match to TRBD1 covers 7 bases. V trimming: 6 bases; J trimming: 2 bases; junction bases outside the gene matches: 17. In germline, CDR1 is SNHLY, CDR2 FYNNEI. The CDR3 has 18 residues. The CDR3 DNA reads TGTGCCAGCAGCCCTTTGGCGGTCCCGGGACAGTACACAGATACGCAGTATTTT. Translation: CASSPLAVPGQYTDTQYF.

The chain has TRBV9 and TRBJ2-2; no firm D call. CDR3 length: 20 residues. V lost 1 base and J 0 bases, leaving 22 bases between the germline ends. The germline V gene has CDR1 SGDLS and CDR2 YYNGEE. CDR3 sequence reads: CASSVWAVVRPESNTGELFF. In DNA, the CDR3 is TGTGCCAGCAGCGTATGGGCGGTGGTGAGACCCGAATCGAACACCGGGGAGCTGTTTTTT.

V is TRBV2 and J is TRBJ1-1; D perhaps matches TRBD1 (5 bases). The CDR3 loop spans 14 amino acids. The V and J ends lost 3 bases and 7 bases respectively, with 15 bases between them. Germline V gives CDR1 SNHLY, CDR2 FYNNEI. CDR3: CASSDPGVTSEAFF. The CDR3, as DNA: TGTGCCAGCAGTGACCCGGGGGTAACGAGTGAAGCTTTCTTT. The full variable domain, rest sourced from reference TRBV2 and TRBJ1-1, is EPEVTQTPSHQVTQMGQEVILRCVPISNHLYFYWYRQILGQKVEFLVSFYNNEISEKSEIFDDQFSVERPDGSNFTLKIRSTKLEDSAMYFCASSDPGVTSEAFFGQGTRLTVV.

The gene calls are TRBV2 and TRBJ1-4, with D uncertain. Germline V gene data show CDR1 as SNHLY and CDR2 as FYNNEI. There are 14 residues in the CDR3. V was clipped by 3 bases and J by 4 bases, with 9 bases between them. CDR3 sequence reads: CASSELVVNEKLFF. In nucleotides, the CDR3 is TGTGCCAGCAGTGAGTTGGTGGTTAATGAAAAACTGTTTTTT.

This clone was observed a handful of times. The chain employs TRBV5-4 and TRBJ1-6, with D maybe TRBD1 (6 bases). This CDR3 has 15 residues. V was trimmed by 3 bases and J by 7 bases, leaving 14 bases between them. CDR1 is SGHNT and CDR2 is YYREEE in the germline V gene (reference sequence). The CDR3 loop is CASSSGGAVNSPLHF. The CDR3 nucleotides are TGTGCCAGCAGCTCCGGGGGGGCGGTGAATTCACCCCTCCACTTT. Based on the CDR3 plus reference TRBV5-4 and TRBJ1-6, the full variable domain is ETGVTQSPTHLIKTRGQQVTLRCSSQSGHNTVSWYQQALGQGPQFIFQYYREEENGRGNFPPRFSGLQFPNYSSELNVNALELDDSALYLCASSSGGAVNSPLHFGNGTRLTVT.

The rearrangement links TRBV4-3 to TRBJ1-2; 8 bases line up with TRBD1. The CDR3 has 15 amino acids. The J segment lost 3 bases and the V segment lost 2 bases, leaving 5 bases of the junction unmatched. CDR1 LGHNA and CDR2 YSLEER come from the germline V gene. CDR3 DNA sequence: TGCGCCAGCAGCCAATTTTCGACAGGGGACTATGGCTACACCTTC. Its protein is CASSQFSTGDYGYTF.

The chain couples TRBV19 to TRBJ2-3; 9 nucleotides match TRBD2. Germline values: CDR1 LNHDA, CDR2 SQIVND (reference sequence). V was clipped by 1 base and J by 6 bases; unmatched bases: 11. There are 17 residues in the CDR3. DNA of the CDR3: TGTGCCAGTAGTATAGCCCCGCCCAGCGGGAGGATTGATACGCAGTATTTT. It is translated as CASSIAPPSGRIDTQYF.

The table lists this clone with a count of one. V is TRBV19 and J is TRBJ2-6; D might be TRBD1 or TRBD2, each matching 5 bases. Germline CDR1 reads LNHDA; CDR2 reads SQIVND (reference sequence). V was pared by 4 bases and J by 1 base, with 17 bases between. The length of the CDR3 is 18 residues. The CDR3 here is CASSTKLGRMSGANVLTF. As DNA, the CDR3 is TGTGCCAGTAGTACCAAACTGGGACGGATGTCTGGGGCCAACGTCCTGACTTTC.

This chain joins TRBV5-6 and TRBJ2-3; D is perhaps TRBD1 (5 bases). This CDR3 is built from 15 residues. Trimming stripped 3 bases from V and 2 bases from J, with 13 bases between. Germline lookup yields CDR1 SGHDT and CDR2 YYEEEE. DNA of the CDR3: TGTGCCAGCAGCTATCAGGGCGGATTCACAGATACGCAGTATTTT. Protein sequence: CASSYQGGFTDTQYF.

J is TRBJ1-2 and V is TRBV6-1, with 7 bases fitting TRBD1. Trimming took 6 bases from V and 8 from J; bases not matched to a gene: 12. Germline lookup yields CDR1 MNHNS and CDR2 SASEGT. This CDR3 is 14 amino acids long. CDR3 nucleotide sequence: TGTGCCAGCAGAGGGGTCAGGGGGATTTTAGGCTACACCTTC. Protein product: CASRGVRGILGYTF.

The V and J genes are TRBV10-2 and TRBJ2-3; TRBD2 matches at 11 bases. Trimming took 7 bases from V and 2 from J; bases not matched to a gene: 5. This CDR3 region has 15 residues. Germline values: CDR1 WSHSY, CDR2 SAAADI. CDR3 in DNA: TGCGCCAGCATCAAACTAGCGGGAGTCACAGATACGCAGTATTTT. Its protein is CASIKLAGVTDTQYF.

The CDR3 DNA reads as TGCGCCAGCAGCCCCGGACTAGCTGGCCCTACCTACAATGAGCAGTTCTTC. Its translation is CASSPGLAGPTYNEQFF. V is TRBV4-1 and J is TRBJ2-1; 8 bases align to TRBD2. This CDR3 has 17 amino acids. CDR1 and CDR2 from the germline V gene are MGHRA and YSYEKL. Germline trimming cut 4 bases from V and 2 bases from J; bases unmatched to any gene: 10.

The chain couples TRBV14 to TRBJ2-3; D is ambiguous. CDR1 is SGHDN and CDR2 is FVKESK in the germline V gene. The CDR3 runs 13 residues. V was clipped by 5 bases and J by 1 base, with 7 bases between them. The CDR3 DNA follows: TGTGCCAGCAGCATACGGGGCACAGATACGCAGTATTTT. It translates to CASSIRGTDTQYF.